This is a list of T cell receptor beta chains from one sample in a study of identical twins. TCRdb fed the 5' RACE reads into MiXCR, producing one record per CDR3 protein. The profile shows roughly 1.6 million distinct CDR3 sequences, around 29% of them singletons. Sample: cord blood. The receptor set was obtained from a newborn girl in good health. The CDR3 runs from the conserved cysteine through the conserved F or W. Each record gives: J gene, clone size, V gene, D gene, CDR3 protein, CDR3 DNA. The D gene is left open where the match is weak. Clone size is shown for a subset of rows, as once, few, many or a class of expanded clone.

j_gene: TRBJ1-4; abundance: .; v_gene: TRBV2; d_gene: .; CDR3aa: CASSGRRLNERLFF; CDR3nt: TGTGCCAGCAGTGGTCGACGCCTTAATGAAAGACTGTTTTTT
j_gene: TRBJ2-1; abundance: few; v_gene: TRBV5-1; d_gene: .; CDR3aa: CASSLAGRIQFF; CDR3nt: TGCGCCAGCAGCTTGGCCGGAAGAATCCAGTTCTTC
j_gene: TRBJ2-2; abundance: .; v_gene: TRBV6-6; d_gene: TRBD1; CDR3aa: CATQGDTGELFF; CDR3nt: TGTGCTACACAGGGGGACACCGGGGAGCTGTTTTTT
j_gene: TRBJ1-2; abundance: many; v_gene: TRBV20-1; d_gene: .; CDR3aa: CSARTGYGYTF; CDR3nt: TGCAGTGCTAGGACAGGCTATGGCTACACCTTC
j_gene: TRBJ2-7; abundance: few; v_gene: TRBV24-1; d_gene: .; CDR3aa: CATSGGVPGDYEQYF; CDR3nt: TGTGCCACCAGTGGCGGAGTTCCGGGGGATTACGAGCAGTACTTC
j_gene: TRBJ1-2; abundance: .; v_gene: TRBV20-1; d_gene: .; CDR3aa: CSARDRSSNGYTF; CDR3nt: TGCAGTGCTAGAGATCGTAGCAGTAACGGCTACACCTTC
j_gene: TRBJ2-1; abundance: .; v_gene: TRBV20-1; d_gene: TRBD2; CDR3aa: CSANLAGGTHEQFF; CDR3nt: TGCAGTGCTAATCTAGCGGGGGGGACCCATGAGCAGTTCTTC
j_gene: TRBJ1-2; abundance: .; v_gene: TRBV11-2; d_gene: .; CDR3aa: CASSSQVLGYGYTF; CDR3nt: TGTGCCAGCAGCTCACAGGTTCTAGGCTATGGCTACACCTTC
j_gene: TRBJ2-7; abundance: few; v_gene: TRBV3-1; d_gene: .; CDR3aa: CASSTERQTPYEQYF; CDR3nt: TGTGCCAGCAGCACCGAGCGCCAGACGCCCTACGAGCAGTACTTC
j_gene: TRBJ2-3; abundance: few; v_gene: TRBV20-1; d_gene: .; CDR3aa: CSATQDPTDTQYF; CDR3nt: TGCAGTGCTACGCAGGACCCCACAGATACGCAGTATTTT
j_gene: TRBJ2-5; abundance: .; v_gene: TRBV7-6; d_gene: .; CDR3aa: CASSYDRLQETQYF; CDR3nt: TGTGCCAGCAGTTACGACAGGCTACAAGAGACCCAGTACTTC
j_gene: TRBJ2-3; abundance: .; v_gene: TRBV30; d_gene: TRBD1; CDR3aa: CAWSLTGGADTQYF; CDR3nt: TGTGCCTGGAGTCTGACAGGGGGCGCAGATACGCAGTATTTT
j_gene: TRBJ2-7; abundance: .; v_gene: TRBV7-9; d_gene: TRBD2; CDR3aa: CASSLAGGPRWNFEQYF; CDR3nt: TGTGCCAGCAGCTTAGCGGGAGGGCCTAGGTGGAACTTTGAGCAGTACTTC
j_gene: TRBJ2-1; abundance: .; v_gene: TRBV2; d_gene: TRBD2; CDR3aa: CASRALLAGGYDNEQFF; CDR3nt: TGTGCCAGCAGAGCCCTCCTAGCGGGAGGGTACGACAATGAGCAGTTCTTC
j_gene: TRBJ1-5; abundance: few; v_gene: TRBV27; d_gene: TRBD1; CDR3aa: CASGPGQLSNQPQHF; CDR3nt: TGTGCCAGCGGCCCGGGACAGCTTAGCAATCAGCCCCAGCATTTT
j_gene: TRBJ2-7; abundance: .; v_gene: TRBV10-3; d_gene: .; CDR3aa: CAIRPAWGAGYNEQYF; CDR3nt: TGTGCCATCAGACCAGCGTGGGGGGCCGGCTACAATGAGCAGTACTTC
j_gene: TRBJ1-1; abundance: .; v_gene: TRBV13; d_gene: .; CDR3aa: CASSLSRRQLFEAFF; CDR3nt: TGTGCCAGCAGCTTAAGTAGGCGGCAGCTTTTTGAAGCTTTCTTT
j_gene: TRBJ2-7; abundance: .; v_gene: TRBV6-6; d_gene: .; CDR3aa: CATSQDRISYEQYF; CDR3nt: TGTGCCACGTCTCAGGACCGAATCTCCTACGAGCAGTACTTC
j_gene: TRBJ1-1; abundance: once; v_gene: TRBV12-3/TRBV12-4; d_gene: TRBD1; CDR3aa: CASNPFPGQGAKAFF; CDR3nt: TGTGCCAGCAATCCTTTCCCCGGACAGGGCGCTAAAGCTTTCTTT
j_gene: TRBJ2-7; abundance: few; v_gene: TRBV5-1; d_gene: .; CDR3aa: CASTHQPDEQYF; CDR3nt: TGCGCCAGCACCCACCAACCCGACGAGCAGTACTTC
j_gene: TRBJ1-5; abundance: .; v_gene: TRBV7-8; d_gene: .; CDR3aa: CASSLEGINSNQPQHF; CDR3nt: TGTGCCAGCAGCTTAGAGGGAATAAATAGCAATCAGCCCCAGCATTTT
j_gene: TRBJ2-7; abundance: .; v_gene: TRBV2; d_gene: TRBD2; CDR3aa: CASKTSGGEQYF; CDR3nt: TGTGCCAGCAAAACTAGCGGAGGCGAGCAGTACTTC
j_gene: TRBJ2-7; abundance: .; v_gene: TRBV5-1; d_gene: TRBD1; CDR3aa: CASSFRQGNEQYF; CDR3nt: TGCGCCAGCAGCTTTCGACAGGGCAATGAGCAGTACTTC
j_gene: TRBJ1-2; abundance: .; v_gene: TRBV7-9; d_gene: .; CDR3aa: CASSSSTRGYTF; CDR3nt: TGTGCCAGCAGCTCGTCGACGAGGGGCTACACCTTC
j_gene: TRBJ2-6; abundance: .; v_gene: TRBV5-1; d_gene: .; CDR3aa: CASSLALAGANVLTF; CDR3nt: TGCGCCAGCAGCTTGGCCCTAGCTGGGGCCAACGTCCTGACTTTC
j_gene: TRBJ2-5; abundance: few; v_gene: TRBV10-3; d_gene: .; CDR3aa: CAISESAWGQETQYF; CDR3nt: TGTGCCATCAGTGAGTCTGCGTGGGGCCAAGAGACCCAGTACTTC
j_gene: TRBJ2-1; abundance: .; v_gene: TRBV5-1; d_gene: .; CDR3aa: CASSIVGGNNEQFF; CDR3nt: TGCGCCAGCAGCATAGTAGGGGGAAACAATGAGCAGTTCTTC
j_gene: TRBJ2-7; abundance: .; v_gene: TRBV12-5; d_gene: TRBD1; CDR3aa: CASGLGQGSEQYF; CDR3nt: TGTGCTAGTGGTTTGGGACAGGGGTCCGAGCAGTACTTC
j_gene: TRBJ2-1; abundance: few; v_gene: TRBV13; d_gene: TRBD2; CDR3aa: CASSPGGRPNEQFF; CDR3nt: TGTGCCAGCAGCCCTGGCGGGAGGCCTAATGAGCAGTTCTTC
j_gene: TRBJ2-3; abundance: few; v_gene: TRBV5-1; d_gene: .; CDR3aa: CASSQRKFSTDTQYF; CDR3nt: TGCGCCAGCAGTCAACGGAAGTTCTCCACAGATACGCAGTATTTT
j_gene: TRBJ1-2; abundance: few; v_gene: TRBV20-1; d_gene: TRBD1; CDR3aa: CSAREVQGDYGYTF; CDR3nt: TGCAGTGCTAGAGAGGTACAGGGGGACTATGGCTACACCTTC
j_gene: TRBJ1-2; abundance: few; v_gene: TRBV15; d_gene: .; CDR3aa: CATSRDNGPYGYTF; CDR3nt: TGTGCCACCAGCAGAGATAACGGACCCTATGGCTACACCTTC
j_gene: TRBJ1-1; abundance: few; v_gene: TRBV20-1; d_gene: .; CDR3aa: CSAGDGRFKMNTEAFF; CDR3nt: TGCAGTGCGGGGGACGGCCGTTTTAAGATGAACACTGAAGCTTTCTTT
j_gene: TRBJ2-5; abundance: .; v_gene: TRBV20-1; d_gene: TRBD1; CDR3aa: CSARPTRDRGWETQYF; CDR3nt: TGCAGTGCTAGACCAACCCGGGACAGGGGGTGGGAGACCCAGTACTTC
j_gene: TRBJ1-1; abundance: few; v_gene: TRBV6-6; d_gene: TRBD1; CDR3aa: CASSDRQGKNTEAFF; CDR3nt: TGTGCCAGCAGCGATCGACAGGGTAAGAACACTGAAGCTTTCTTT
j_gene: TRBJ2-2; abundance: .; v_gene: TRBV15; d_gene: TRBD2; CDR3aa: CATKPGGNAVTGELFF; CDR3nt: TGTGCCACTAAGCCGGGGGGGAATGCGGTCACCGGGGAGCTGTTTTTT
j_gene: TRBJ2-7; abundance: .; v_gene: TRBV6-2/TRBV6-3; d_gene: .; CDR3aa: CASSYGRGQWDEQYF; CDR3nt: TGTGCCAGCAGTTACGGGCGGGGGCAGTGGGACGAGCAGTACTTC
j_gene: TRBJ2-3; abundance: few; v_gene: TRBV3-1; d_gene: .; CDR3aa: CASSQGGWLTDTQYF; CDR3nt: TGTGCCAGCAGCCAAGGGGGTTGGCTCACAGATACGCAGTATTTT
j_gene: TRBJ1-5; abundance: .; v_gene: TRBV21-1; d_gene: .; CDR3aa: CASRAAGVNQPQHF; CDR3nt: TGTGCCAGCCGAGCGGCAGGGGTCAATCAGCCCCAGCATTTT
j_gene: TRBJ1-2; abundance: .; v_gene: TRBV28; d_gene: .; CDR3aa: CASRRAGRGYTF; CDR3nt: TGTGCCAGCAGAAGGGCAGGCCGTGGCTACACCTTC
j_gene: TRBJ2-2; abundance: .; v_gene: TRBV29-1; d_gene: TRBD1; CDR3aa: CSVRGQGATGELFF; CDR3nt: TGCAGCGTTAGGGGACAGGGGGCTACCGGGGAGCTGTTTTTT
j_gene: TRBJ2-7; abundance: few; v_gene: TRBV20-1; d_gene: .; CDR3aa: CSASWGLQGHYEQYF; CDR3nt: TGCAGTGCTAGTTGGGGACTGCAGGGGCACTACGAGCAGTACTTC
j_gene: TRBJ2-7; abundance: few; v_gene: TRBV6-1; d_gene: .; CDR3aa: CASSDGNERPKAGGEQYF; CDR3nt: TGTGCCAGCAGTGACGGAAATGAGCGGCCAAAGGCTGGAGGCGAGCAGTACTTC
j_gene: TRBJ2-3; abundance: few; v_gene: TRBV10-3; d_gene: TRBD1; CDR3aa: CAISLDPGQGQAMVLDTQYF; CDR3nt: TGTGCCATCAGTCTGGACCCGGGACAGGGGCAAGCGATGGTTCTAGATACGCAGTATTTT
j_gene: TRBJ2-2; abundance: .; v_gene: TRBV6-4; d_gene: .; CDR3aa: CASSDFIGGNTGELFF; CDR3nt: TGTGCCAGCAGTGACTTTATAGGGGGGAACACCGGGGAGCTGTTTTTT
j_gene: TRBJ2-5; abundance: few; v_gene: TRBV7-3; d_gene: .; CDR3aa: CASSLILGETQYF; CDR3nt: TGTGCCAGCAGCTTAATCTTAGGGGAGACCCAGTACTTC